The sample holds one count of the clone carrying this T cell receptor beta chain. The sample comes from a study of blood T cell repertoires in COVID-19. V was shortened by 7 bases and J by 7 bases, with 8 bases between the two germline ends. The CDR3 runs 10 residues. Germline V gives CDR1 SEHNR, CDR2 FQNEAQ (reference sequence). In the authors' workflow: How many nucleated cells were present was estimated from reference gene primer amplification. Profiled with immunoSEQ multiplex PCR; TCRdb holds only in-frame clones, not every one. V, J and clone size reflect that table, while D and trimming were determined from the DNA. The table lists 130,000 or so clones, about four fifths of them singletons.

The receptor's source is a woman aged 65 to 85 with COVID-19, enrolled during active disease. The sequenced sample was peripheral blood. The V call is TRBV7-9, the J call TRBJ2-7; D might be TRBD2 (5 bases). CDR3 sequence: CASTPGEQYF. The CDR3 bases are TGTGCCAGCACCCCGGGAGAGCAGTACTTC.